This T cell receptor (beta chain) was sequenced during a study of breast tumors, draining lymph nodes, adjacent tissues. Study conclusions and caveats: Tumor TCR diversity was below lymph nodes but above nontumor tissue. Data fit most tumor T cells coming from lymph node, expanding in tumor.

Breast cancer patients provided tissue from their axillary draining lymph nodes. Per the germline V gene, CDR1 is SNHLY and CDR2 is FYNNEI. The V segment lost 6 bases and the J segment 1 base; nucleotides outside the gene matches: 10. The CDR3 extends over 17 amino acids. This clonotype was detected many times. Antigen unknown. TCRdb reprocessed the multiplex PCR reads with MiXCR, giving one entry per CDR3 protein. The sample carries some 170,000 distinct CDR3 sequences, 25% to 40% recorded once. The source material was axillary lymph node tissue. This clonotype was obtained from a female donor with breast cancer. Some clones in this sample may be carry-over from other donors' samples. This sequence joins TRBV2 and TRBJ2-2; 8 bases match TRBD1. The CDR3: CASREYGTGQNTGELFF. CDR3 coding DNA: TGTGCCAGCAGGGAGTACGGGACAGGACAGAACACCGGGGAGCTGTTTTTT.